Shown below are 31 T cell receptor beta chains from a single sample sequenced in a study of T cells in Graves' hyperthyroidism and ophthalmopathy. Using RNA transcripts as the source, TCR beta CDR3 regions were amplified. Carried out on the TCR CDR3, a first-round RT-PCR used the HTBI primer set. TCRdb reprocessed the multiplex PCR reads with MiXCR, giving one entry per CDR3 protein. The repertoire includes about 640,000 distinct CDR3 sequences, about a fifth of them detected once, and 30% to 40% sits in the top ten. What was sequenced was blood. The receptors derive from a young man with Graves' ophthalmopathy.

This clonotype was counted between two and nine times. The chain carries TRBV5-1 and TRBJ2-2; D ambiguous. V gave up 4 bases and J gave up 6 bases, with 7 bases separating them. CDR3 length: 12 amino acids. The germline V gene encodes CDR1 SGHRS and CDR2 YFSETQ. CDR3: CASSPSSGELFF. CDR3 coding DNA: TGCGCCAGCAGCCCCTCCTCCGGGGAGCTGTTTTTT.

This clonotype was observed many times. J is TRBJ2-7 and V is TRBV12-3 or TRBV12-4; 7 bases align to TRBD1. CDR3 length equals 14 residues. V was pared by 5 bases and J by 3 bases, with 7 bases of the junction left unmatched. The CDR3 sequence: CASSPAAGGYEQYF. The CDR3 DNA reads TGTGCCAGCAGTCCCGCGGCAGGGGGCTACGAGCAGTACTTC.

The rearrangement links TRBV24-1 to TRBJ2-5; D might be TRBD1 (5 bases). CDR3 length equals 15 residues. In germline, CDR1 is KGHDR, CDR2 SFDVKD. V lost 7 bases to trimming and J lost 2 bases, with 16 bases between them. The CDR3 nucleotides are TGTGCCACCAGCGTCCGTTTTGGACAACAAGAGACCCAGTACTTC. It yields the protein CATSVRFGQQETQYF.

This clonotype turned up a few times. CDR3 nucleotide sequence: TGTGCCAGCAGTCCAGGGATAGGTAACTATGGCTACACCTTC. It specifies CASSPGIGNYGYTF. The V gene is TRBV28, the J gene TRBJ1-2; TRBD1 might be the D (5 bases). The CDR3 spans 14 residues. V dropped 5 bases and J dropped 1 base, with 11 bases sitting between them. Per the germline V gene, CDR1 is MDHEN and CDR2 is SYDVKM.

This clonotype was counted a few times. The chain carries TRBV6-5 and TRBJ2-3, with D tentatively TRBD1 (5 bases). The CDR3 is made up of 15 amino acids. Germline assignment: CDR1 MNHEY and CDR2 SVGAGI. Trimming removed 0 bases from V and 5 bases from J, with 12 bases in between. The CDR3 is CASSYSIRAGDTQYF. DNA of the CDR3: TGTGCCAGCAGTTACTCGATCAGGGCTGGAGATACGCAGTATTTT.

The gene calls are TRBV29-1 and TRBJ2-7; 10 nucleotides agree with TRBD1. CDR3 size: 13 residues. The germline V gene encodes CDR1 SQVTM and CDR2 ANQGSEA. Germline trimming cut 3 bases from V and 3 bases from J; bases unmatched to any gene: 2. The CDR3 DNA reads TGCAGCGTTGATGGACAGGGGGTCTACGAGCAGTACTTC. Protein sequence: CSVDGQGVYEQYF.

This clonotype was seen a handful of times. This sequence joins TRBV28 and TRBJ2-2; 8 bases are a match to TRBD2. Germline CDR1 MDHEN, CDR2 SYDVKM. J was trimmed by 7 bases and V by 2 bases; bases with no gene match: 3. The CDR3 contains 14 residues. CDR3 residues: CASSLAGGFGELFF. CDR3 sequence (DNA): TGTGCCAGCAGTTTAGCGGGGGGCTTCGGGGAGCTGTTTTTT. The full variable domain, in which reference TRBV28 and TRBJ2-2 provide the parts outside the CDR3, is DVKVTQSSRYLVKRTGEKVFLECVQDMDHENMFWYRQDPGLGLRLIYFSYDVKMKEKGDIPEGYSVSREKKERFSLILESASTNQTSMYLCASSLAGGFGELFFGEGSRLTVL.

The V and J genes are TRBV20-1 and TRBJ2-1; TRBD2 matches 13 bases. CDR1 is DFQATT and CDR2 is SNEGSKA in the germline V gene (reference sequence). This CDR3 contains 17 residues. The ends lost 0 bases at V and 3 bases at J; junction bases unmatched: 5. The CDR3 sequence is CSARDPGLAGVYNEQFF. The CDR3 coding sequence is TGCAGTGCTAGAGACCCAGGACTAGCGGGAGTCTACAATGAGCAGTTCTTC.

The V gene is TRBV4-3, the J gene TRBJ2-7; D is unclear. The V gene lost 3 bases and the J gene lost 2 bases, with 23 bases spanning the gap. The CDR3 has 18 amino acids. Germline V lookup: CDR1 LGHNA, CDR2 YSLEER. CDR3: CASSHSTGVQRETYEQYF. CDR3 in DNA: TGCGCCAGCAGCCACTCGACTGGGGTCCAGCGAGAAACCTACGAGCAGTACTTC.

This clonotype was detected only once. This sequence joins TRBV19 and TRBJ2-6, with D maybe TRBD2 (6 bases). Germline V gives CDR1 LNHDA, CDR2 SQIVND (reference sequence). This CDR3 contains 16 residues. The V end lost 6 bases, the J end lost 2 bases, and 14 bases lay between the germline ends. The CDR3 DNA reads as TGTGCCAGTAGCAAAACGCGGGGAGCTGGGGCCAACGTCCTGACTTTC. Translation gives CASSKTRGAGANVLTF.

This clonotype has more than one count but fewer than ten. V gene TRBV24-1 combines with J gene TRBJ2-7; the match to TRBD2 covers 14 bases. CDR3 length: 16 residues. Germline V gene data show CDR1 as KGHDR and CDR2 as SFDVKD. With 7 bases clipped from V and 5 bases from J, the junction kept 9 bases outside the gene matches. The CDR3 is CATSFPGLAGDNEQYF. CDR3 bases: TGTGCCACCAGCTTCCCGGGACTAGCGGGAGATAACGAGCAGTACTTC.

The rearrangement uses TRBV19 and TRBJ2-3; D not resolved. Germline loops: CDR1 LNHDA, CDR2 SQIVND (reference sequence). The ends were cut back, 5 bases at V and 1 base at J, with 7 bases in the middle. The CDR3 is made up of 13 amino acids. Here the CDR3 DNA reads TGTGCCAGTAGTTGGCAGCGCACAGATACGCAGTATTTT. It specifies CASSWQRTDTQYF.

This clonotype appeared many times. The chain carries TRBV5-5 and TRBJ2-7, with 7 positions matching TRBD1. The CDR3 sequence is 15 residues long. V shed 2 bases, J shed 2 bases, and the junction held 7 bases outside the gene matches. Germline CDR1 is SGHKS and CDR2 is YYEKEE (reference sequence). The CDR3 here is CASSFEGTATYEQYF. In nucleotides, the CDR3 is TGTGCCAGCAGCTTTGAAGGGACAGCTACCTACGAGCAGTACTTC.

The chain recombines TRBV12-3 or TRBV12-4 with TRBJ2-2, with D possibly TRBD1 on 7 matching bases. CDR3 length: 14 residues. Trimming took off 6 bases at V and 5 bases at J, with 13 bases between the two ends. CDR3 residues: CASRRQGGTGELFF. DNA of the CDR3: TGTGCCAGCAGGAGACAGGGAGGAACCGGGGAGCTGTTTTTT.

The chain recombines TRBV7-6 with TRBJ2-6; D may match TRBD1 or TRBD2 (5 bases each). CDR1 SGHVS and CDR2 FNYEAQ come from the germline V gene. CDR3 length: 15 amino acids. V was pared by 1 base and J by 3 bases, with 7 bases between. The DNA for the CDR3 is TGTGCCAGCAGCTTAGGGGGGTATGGGGCCAACGTCCTGACTTTC. Its protein is CASSLGGYGANVLTF.

As concerns this clonotype: A much more abundant neighbour one base away suggests this may be a read error. This rearrangement joins TRBV15 to TRBJ2-1, with D possibly being TRBD2 (5 bases). This CDR3 has 17 amino acids. Per germline, CDR1 LNHNV and CDR2 YYDKDF (reference sequence). Trimming cost V 4 bases and J 0 bases, with 16 bases left between them. The CDR3 spells CATSKEVAGSSYNEQFF. CDR3 nucleotide sequence: TGTGCCACCAGCAAAGAGGTGGCGGGCAGCTCCTACAATGAGCAGTTCTTC. The entire variable domain, with the rest obtained from reference TRBV15 and TRBJ2-1, is as follows: DAMVIQNPRYQVTQFGKPVTLSCSQTLNHNVMYWYQQKSSQAPKLLFHYYDKDFNNEADTPDNFQSRRPNTSFCFLDIRSPGLGDTAMYLCATSKEVAGSSYNEQFFGPGTRLTVL.

This chain joins TRBV6-5 and TRBJ2-7; a possible D gene is TRBD2 (5 bases). V lost 4 bases, J lost 4 bases, and 11 bases lay in between. This CDR3 comprises 13 residues. Germline V gene sequence: CDR1 MNHEY, CDR2 SVGAGI. In nucleotides, the CDR3 is TGTGCCAGCAGTTCCAGTCGGAGGTACGAGCAGTACTTC. This encodes CASSSSRRYEQYF.

The sample holds many counts of this clonotype. The rearrangement joins TRBV28 to TRBJ2-7, with D perhaps being TRBD1 or TRBD2 (5 bases each). The CDR3 runs to 14 residues. Germline CDR1 is MDHEN and CDR2 is SYDVKM. The germline V and J ends were trimmed by 3 bases and 2 bases, with 11 bases remaining between them. Here the CDR3 DNA reads TGTGCCAGCAGTTTGGGACGGGCACCCTACGAGCAGTACTTC. Translating it yields CASSLGRAPYEQYF.

This clonotype has a handful of counts. The chain uses TRBV10-3 and TRBJ2-3, with D unclear. The V gene lost 3 bases and the J gene lost 2 bases, with 9 bases spanning the gap. Germline CDR1 is ENHRY and CDR2 is SYGVKD. This CDR3 contains 14 residues. In nucleotides, the CDR3 is TGTGCCATCAGTGAATGGGCGGACACAGATACGCAGTATTTT. It specifies CAISEWADTDTQYF.

This clonotype was counted between two and nine times. V is TRBV5-1 and J is TRBJ2-7; 7 nucleotides agree with TRBD2. The ends lost 0 bases at V and 4 bases at J; junction bases unmatched: 16. This CDR3 region has 18 residues. Germline lookup yields CDR1 SGHRS and CDR2 YFSETQ. CDR3 nucleotide sequence: TGCGCCAGCAGCTTGGCCATCGGTGGAGAAGCTAGCGGTTACGAGCAGTACTTC. This encodes CASSLAIGGEASGYEQYF.

CDR3 region: CASSQAAALTDTQYF. The CDR3 nucleotides are TGTGCCAGCAGCCAAGCGGCTGCCCTCACAGATACGCAGTATTTT. V gene TRBV4-2 combines with J gene TRBJ2-3, with D unclear. Germline CDR1 LGHNA, CDR2 YNFKEQ. Between the trimmed V and J ends, which lost 1 base and 2 bases, there was a span of 10 bases. There are 15 residues in the CDR3.

CDR3 DNA sequence: TGTGCCAGCAGTTACTCGACAACCGATTCTTATGGCTACACCTTC. Its protein is CASSYSTTDSYGYTF. The J gene is TRBJ1-2, the V gene TRBV6-6; no reliable D call. The CDR3 runs to 15 residues. The germline gives CDR1 MNHNY, CDR2 SVGAGI (reference sequence). The V end was cut by 0 bases, the J end by 5 bases, with 13 bases between.

V is TRBV18 and J is TRBJ2-7, with D unclear. In germline, CDR1 is KGHSH, CDR2 LQKENI. The CDR3 is 13 residues long. With 5 bases removed from V and 4 bases from J, the gap between germline ends came to 12 bases. In DNA, the CDR3 is TGTGCCAGCTCATCCCAGGAACTTTACGAGCAGTACTTC. As protein: CASSSQELYEQYF. Using reference TRBV18 and TRBJ2-7 for the parts outside the CDR3, the full variable domain is NAGVMQNPRHLVRRRGQEARLRCSPMKGHSHVYWYRQLPEEGLKFMVYLQKENIIDESGMPKERFSAEFPKEGPSILRIQQVVRGDSAAYFCASSSQELYEQYFGPGTRLTVT.

This clonotype was seen a single time. The chain has TRBV30 and TRBJ2-1, with 10 bases identical to TRBD2. The germline CDR1 and CDR2 sequences are GTSNPN and SVGIG (reference sequence). The CDR3 runs to 14 residues. With 1 base clipped from V and 7 bases from J, the junction kept 4 bases outside the gene matches. The CDR3 here is CAWSGLAGKNEQFF. CDR3 bases: TGTGCCTGGAGTGGACTAGCGGGCAAAAATGAGCAGTTCTTC.

This clonotype was seen at least ten times. This chain links TRBV6-1 with TRBJ2-7; D call uncertain. Germline V gives CDR1 MNHNS, CDR2 SASEGT. This CDR3 has 16 residues. Deletions cut 0 bases from V and 3 bases from J, with 15 bases between. In DNA form, the CDR3 reads TGTGCCAGCAGTGAAGCGGTTGGCTATAACGGCTACGAGCAGTACTTC. This sequence encodes CASSEAVGYNGYEQYF.

This clonotype was seen ten or more times. V usage is TRBV11-2 and J usage is TRBJ2-7, with TRBD2 identical over 10 bases. V was clipped by 5 bases and J by 7 bases; unmatched bases: 8. CDR1 and CDR2 (germline): SGHAT, FQNNGV. The CDR3 runs 14 residues. As DNA, the CDR3 is TGTGCCAGCAGCCCCGGACTAGCGGACTTGGAGCAGTACTTC. Its translation is CASSPGLADLEQYF.

The chain uses TRBV3-1 and TRBJ2-4; TRBD1 aligns across 10 bases. V gave up 1 base and J gave up 8 bases; unmatched junction bases: 5. The length of the CDR3 is 15 residues. Germline V gene data show CDR1 as LGHDT and CDR2 as YNNKEL (reference sequence). DNA for the CDR3: TGTGCCAGCAGCCAAGGGACAGGGGGTGGATACATTCAGTACTTC. It specifies CASSQGTGGGYIQYF.

The chain uses TRBV4-1 and TRBJ2-1; the match to TRBD1 covers 9 bases. V was pared by 0 bases and J by 4 bases, with 7 bases of the junction left unmatched. CDR1 and CDR2 from the germline V gene are MGHRA and YSYEKL. The CDR3 covers 17 residues. CDR3 in amino acids: CASSQEPPTGGYNEQFF. As DNA, the CDR3 is TGCGCCAGCAGCCAAGAGCCCCCGACAGGGGGATACAATGAGCAGTTCTTC.

This clonotype was seen ten or more times. The chain joins TRBV2 to TRBJ2-5; D is possibly TRBD1 (6 bases). The length of the CDR3 is 13 residues. V lost 7 bases, J lost 3 bases, and 12 bases lay in between. Germline V gives CDR1 SNHLY, CDR2 FYNNEI. As DNA, the CDR3 is TGTGCCAGCAACAGGGCCGGGAAAGAGACCCAGTACTTC. Protein product: CASNRAGKETQYF.

The gene calls are TRBV6-2 or TRBV6-3 and TRBJ2-2, with TRBD2 as a possible D gene (7 bases). Per germline, CDR1 MNHEY and CDR2 SVGEGT. The CDR3 consists of 14 residues. The V gene lost 8 bases and the J gene lost 7 bases, with 17 bases spanning the gap. The CDR3 DNA is TGTGCCAGCGCGCAGGGGAGGGGACACGGGGAGCTGTTTTTT. Translation gives CASAQGRGHGELFF.

The chain links TRBV19 to TRBJ2-1, with TRBD2 matching 9 bases. Germline CDR1 and CDR2: LNHDA and SQIVND (reference sequence). The V segment lost 5 bases and the J segment 6 bases; nucleotides outside the gene matches: 8. This CDR3 comprises 15 residues. CDR3 loop: CASSLTSGPSNEQFF. CDR3 DNA sequence: TGTGCCAGTAGTCTCACTAGCGGGCCCTCCAATGAGCAGTTCTTC.